The next 20 T cell receptor beta chains were all read from a single sample in a study of Ad26.COV2.S vaccination and SARS-CoV-2 variants. Treatment defined: about 20 received Ad26.COV2.S at low or high dose, single or two shots; roughly 5 received placebo; per-sample allocation not given. The samples were gathered on day 63 after the first injection of vaccine or placebo. Generated by immunoSEQ multiplex PCR, the TCRdb table keeps only in-frame clones and is missing some. Of 300,000 to 400,000 clones listed, 85% to 90% are singletons. Sequenced material: peripheral blood, taken in a trial of Ad26.COV2.S vaccine versus placebo. The receptors come from a person aged 18-60 years who received the Ad26.COV2.S COVID-19 vaccine or a placebo.

Regarding this clone: The same CDR3 arises from other DNA sequences in this sample as well. The chain is built from TRBV18 and TRBJ1-1; 11 positions agree with TRBD1. The V gene's germline CDR1 is KGHSH and CDR2 LQKENI. The CDR3 runs 14 residues. J gave up 5 bases and V 2 bases, and 1 base lay outside the gene matches. The CDR3 region is CASSPGTGGTEAFF. As DNA, the CDR3 is TGTGCCAGCTCACCAGGGACAGGGGGGACTGAAGCTTTCTTT.

V usage is TRBV18 and J usage is TRBJ1-2; 8 positions match TRBD1. The germline V gene has CDR1 KGHSH and CDR2 LQKENI. The CDR3 has 15 residues. J was trimmed by 6 bases and V by 3 bases; bases with no gene match: 9. The CDR3 loop reads CASSPLDRAENGYTF. DNA of the CDR3: TGTGCCAGCTCACCTTTGGACAGGGCTGAAAATGGCTACACCTTC.

This sequence joins TRBV27 and TRBJ2-7; 11 bases align to TRBD2. Germline assignment: CDR1 MNHEY and CDR2 SMNVEV (reference sequence). The CDR3 length is 16 residues. V trimming: 0 bases; J trimming: 2 bases; junction bases outside the gene matches: 3. CDR3 bases: TGTGCCAGCAGTTTATCGCTAGCGGGAGGCACCTACGAGCAGTACGTC. Its translation is CASSLSLAGGTYEQYV.

The chain combines TRBV6-5 with TRBJ1-1; 8 nucleotides line up with TRBD1. Unmatched junction bases numbered 6, after V lost 6 bases and J lost 3 bases. The CDR3 is made up of 14 amino acids. CDR1 and CDR2 (germline): MNHEY, SVGAGI. This chain's CDR3 is CASRPRQGHTEAFF. The CDR3 DNA is TGTGCCAGCAGACCCAGACAGGGGCACACTGAAGCTTTCTTT.

The V and J genes are TRBV10-3 and TRBJ1-6; 9 bases align to TRBD1. Germline trimming cut 2 bases from V and 7 bases from J; bases unmatched to any gene: 9. The V gene's germline CDR1 is ENHRY and CDR2 SYGVKD. This CDR3 contains 17 residues. In DNA, the CDR3 is TGTGCCATCAGTGAGAGGGGACAGGGAGCGGTGAATTCACCCCTCCACTTT. Protein sequence: CAISERGQGAVNSPLHF.

The chain links TRBV6-5 to TRBJ2-1; D perhaps matches TRBD1 (5 bases). The germline CDR1 and CDR2 sequences are MNHEY and SVGAGI. Between the trimmed V and J ends, which lost 3 bases and 0 bases, there was a span of 12 bases. This CDR3 has 16 residues. Here the CDR3 DNA reads TGTGCCAGCAGTTATCAAGGGGCAGCCTCCTACAATGAGCAGTTCTTC. This sequence encodes CASSYQGAASYNEQFF.

This clone was seen once. The rearrangement uses TRBV24-1 and TRBJ1-5; no reliable D call. The CDR3 contains 14 residues. V was cut by 9 bases and J by 5 bases, with 16 bases left in between. In germline, CDR1 is KGHDR, CDR2 SFDVKD. The CDR3 nucleotides are TGTGCCACCCGGGTGGGGAGCGTCGATCAGCCCCAGCATTTT. Protein product: CATRVGSVDQPQHF.

The J gene is TRBJ2-3, the V gene TRBV5-1; D call uncertain. CDR3 length equals 14 residues. Germline CDR1 reads SGHRS; CDR2 reads YFSETQ. Deletions cut 0 bases from V and 2 bases from J, with 7 bases between. The chain's CDR3 is CASSLAEPTDTQYF. In DNA form, the CDR3 reads TGCGCCAGCAGCTTGGCCGAACCCACAGATACGCAGTATTTT.

For this clone: Germline is not matched at one junction end, which may reflect a read error. The J gene is TRBJ2-1, the V gene TRBV7-2; 9 nucleotides line up with TRBD2. CDR1 is SGHTA and CDR2 is FQGNSA in the germline V gene. CDR3 length equals 14 residues. The CDR3 loop is CASSLAGPYNEQFF. Here the CDR3 DNA reads TGTGCCAGCAGCCTAGCGGGACCCTACAATGAGCAGTTCTTC. The full variable domain, its missing parts supplied by reference TRBV7-2 and TRBJ2-1, is GAGVSQSPSNKVTEKGKDVELRCDPISGHTALYWYRQSLGQGLEFLIYFQGNSAPDKSGLPSDRFSAERTGGSVSTLTIQRTQQEDSAVYLCASSLAGPYNEQFFGPGTRLTVL.

This clone was seen once. The V and J genes are TRBV6-2 or TRBV6-3 and TRBJ2-1, with TRBD1 matching 10 bases. Germline assignment: CDR1 MNHEY and CDR2 SVGEGT. V was clipped by 5 bases and J by 4 bases; unmatched bases: 8. The CDR3 spans 16 residues. Written as DNA, the CDR3 is TGTGCCAGCAGTGGATGGACAGGGGGAAGGTACAATGAGCAGTTCTTC. This codes for CASSGWTGGRYNEQFF.

V gene TRBV19 combines with J gene TRBJ2-5; D is undetermined. From germline, CDR1 is LNHDA and CDR2 SQIVND (reference sequence). The CDR3 totals 14 residues. With 1 base removed from V and 4 bases from J, the gap between germline ends came to 10 bases. The CDR3 DNA follows: TGTGCCAGTAGTATAGGGGGTGCTCCAGAGACCCAGTACTTC. Protein: CASSIGGAPETQYF. Full variable domain (remainder filled in from reference TRBV19 and TRBJ2-5): DGGITQSPKYLFRKEGQNVTLSCEQNLNHDAMYWYRQDPGQGLRLIYYSQIVNDFQKGDIAEGYSVSREKKESFPLTVTSAQKNPTAFYLCASSIGGAPETQYFGPGTRLLVL.

The J gene is TRBJ1-2, the V gene TRBV5-1; TRBD1 matches at 11 bases. This CDR3 is 13 amino acids long. The V segment lost 7 bases and the J segment 5 bases; nucleotides outside the gene matches: 4. CDR1 is SGHRS, CDR2 YFSETQ, per germline. The CDR3 sequence: CASGQGAQYGYTF. Written as DNA, the CDR3 is TGCGCCAGCGGACAGGGGGCTCAGTATGGCTACACCTTC.

V and J are TRBV5-6 and TRBJ1-6; a weak D match, TRBD1 (6 bases). Trimming cost V 5 bases and J 18 bases, with 21 bases left between them. The germline gives CDR1 SGHDT, CDR2 YYEEEE. There are 13 residues in the CDR3. In nucleotides, the CDR3 is TGTGCCAGCAGTTACGGTGTGGGGGGGCCGACCCACTTT. This codes for CASSYGVGGPTHF.

The V call is TRBV19, the J call TRBJ1-6; D is undetermined. This CDR3 contains 18 residues. V was pared by 8 bases and J by 2 bases, with 22 bases between. Germline CDR1 reads LNHDA; CDR2 reads SQIVND (reference sequence). DNA for the CDR3: TGTGCCAGTGCCGGACTTTCAGGACGGAGTCCCTATAATTCACCCCTCCACTTT. Its translation is CASAGLSGRSPYNSPLHF. Based on the CDR3 plus reference TRBV19 and TRBJ1-6, the full variable domain is DGGITQSPKYLFRKEGQNVTLSCEQNLNHDAMYWYRQDPGQGLRLIYYSQIVNDFQKGDIAEGYSVSREKKESFPLTVTSAQKNPTAFYLCASAGLSGRSPYNSPLHFGNGTRLTVT.

As concerns this clone: The same CDR3 can be traced to other DNA sequences in this sample. The chain couples TRBV7-3 to TRBJ2-1, with 9 nucleotides matching TRBD2. Losses at the gene ends were 3 bases for V and 2 bases for J; bases not matched to a gene: 2. Germline V gene data show CDR1 as SGHTA and CDR2 as FQGTGA. The CDR3 has 15 residues. The CDR3, as DNA: TGTGCCAGCAGCTTGGCGGGAGGGACCTACAATGAGCAGTTCTTC. It encodes CASSLAGGTYNEQFF.

The chain has TRBV7-2 and TRBJ1-2; D is unclear. The germline gives CDR1 SGHTA, CDR2 FQGNSA. This CDR3 is 14 amino acids long. Trimming stripped 1 base from V and 5 bases from J, with 11 bases between. CDR3 nucleotides: TGTGCCAGCAGCTTAGTTGTGGGCGCATATGGCTACACCTTC. This sequence encodes CASSLVVGAYGYTF.

CDR3 protein: CASGRTGPANYGYTF. The CDR3 bases are TGTGCCAGCGGTAGAACGGGACCCGCTAACTATGGCTACACCTTC. The genes are TRBV13 and TRBJ1-2; TRBD1 might be the D (5 bases). This CDR3 is built from 15 residues. Germline values: CDR1 PRHDT, CDR2 FYEKMQ (reference sequence). Trimming pared 8 bases from V and 0 bases from J, leaving 16 bases between. The variable domain in full, completed from reference TRBV13 and TRBJ1-2, reads AAGVIQSPRHLIKEKRETATLKCYPIPRHDTVYWYQQGPGQDPQFLISFYEKMQSDKGSIPDRFSAQQFSDYHSELNMSSLELGDSALYFCASGRTGPANYGYTFGSGTRLTVV.

V usage is TRBV30 and J usage is TRBJ2-1; D perhaps matches TRBD1 (6 bases). Germline V lookup: CDR1 GTSNPN, CDR2 SVGIG (reference sequence). The CDR3 covers 16 residues. Deletions cut 5 bases from V and 3 bases from J, with 20 bases between. The CDR3 sequence: CAWDSGKGDFYNEQFF. The CDR3 nucleotides read TGTGCCTGGGATTCGGGAAAGGGGGATTTCTACAATGAGCAGTTCTTC.

This clone has a single count. The J gene is TRBJ1-6, the V gene TRBV5-5; TRBD1 might be the D (6 bases). V dropped 0 bases and J dropped 9 bases, with 10 bases sitting between them. The CDR3 spans 14 residues. In germline, CDR1 is SGHKS, CDR2 YYEKEE (reference sequence). CDR3 sequence: CASSLVAGVSPLHF. In nucleotides, the CDR3 is TGTGCCAGCAGCTTGGTGGCAGGGGTTTCACCCCTCCACTTT.

The gene calls are TRBV14 and TRBJ1-6, with no clear D. The germline V and J ends were trimmed by 5 bases and 3 bases, with 8 bases remaining between them. The germline CDR1 and CDR2 sequences are SGHDN and FVKESK. The CDR3 runs to 14 residues. CDR3 nucleotides: TGTGCCAGCAGCTCACTGGACTATAATTCACCCCTCCACTTT. This gives the protein CASSSLDYNSPLHF.